In this sample, the clone carrying this TCR beta chain turned up a few times. What it binds is not known. This specimen comes from a study of T cells after yellow fever vaccination. Whole-study results and caveats: There was a small share of clonotypes that showed up in both the CD4 and CD8 compartments. The bulk population could contribute abundant contaminating clonotypes to FACS-sorted repertoires.

CDR3 size: 16 residues. The V gene lost 0 bases and the J gene lost 1 base, with 12 bases spanning the gap. Germline CDR1 reads SGHRS; CDR2 reads YFSETQ. Using its own MiXCR run on the 5' RACE reads, TCRdb lists one record per CDR3 protein. The sample lists 600,000 to 750,000 distinct CDR3 sequences; around an eighth were seen once. V gene TRBV5-1 combines with J gene TRBJ2-3; a weak D match, TRBD2 (6 bases). The receptor was isolated from a man aged 25-45 years who received the YFV17D yellow fever vaccine. Sequencing was performed on PBMCs, taken on the day of the yellow fever booster vaccination. The CDR3: CASSLVPGSGTDTQYF. The CDR3 region has the DNA TGCGCCAGCAGCTTGGTACCCGGGAGTGGCACAGATACGCAGTATTTT.